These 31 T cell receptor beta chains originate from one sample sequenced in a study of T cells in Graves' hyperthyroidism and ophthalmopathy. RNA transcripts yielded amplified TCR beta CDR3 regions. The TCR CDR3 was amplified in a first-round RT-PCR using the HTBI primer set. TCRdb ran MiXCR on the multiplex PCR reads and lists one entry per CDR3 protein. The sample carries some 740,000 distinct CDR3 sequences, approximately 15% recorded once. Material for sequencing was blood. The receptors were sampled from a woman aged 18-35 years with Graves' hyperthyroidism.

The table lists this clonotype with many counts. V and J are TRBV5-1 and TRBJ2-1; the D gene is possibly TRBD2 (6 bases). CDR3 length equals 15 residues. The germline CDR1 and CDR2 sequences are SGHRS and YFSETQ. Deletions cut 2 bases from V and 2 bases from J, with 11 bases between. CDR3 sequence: CASSFRDFTYNEQFF. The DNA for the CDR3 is TGCGCCAGCAGCTTCCGGGACTTCACCTACAATGAGCAGTTCTTC.

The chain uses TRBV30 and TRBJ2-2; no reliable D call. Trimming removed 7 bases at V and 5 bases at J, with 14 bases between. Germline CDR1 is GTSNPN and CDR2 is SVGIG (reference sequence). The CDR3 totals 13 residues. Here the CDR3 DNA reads TGTGCCTACCAAGGTTGGGAAACCGGGGAGCTGTTTTTT. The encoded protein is CAYQGWETGELFF.

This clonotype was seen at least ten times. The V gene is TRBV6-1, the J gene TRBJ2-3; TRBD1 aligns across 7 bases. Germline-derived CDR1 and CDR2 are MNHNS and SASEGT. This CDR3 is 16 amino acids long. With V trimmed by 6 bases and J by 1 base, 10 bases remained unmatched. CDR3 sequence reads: CASRPEGTVGTDTQYF. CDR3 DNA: TGTGCCAGCAGGCCAGAGGGGACAGTGGGCACAGATACGCAGTATTTT.

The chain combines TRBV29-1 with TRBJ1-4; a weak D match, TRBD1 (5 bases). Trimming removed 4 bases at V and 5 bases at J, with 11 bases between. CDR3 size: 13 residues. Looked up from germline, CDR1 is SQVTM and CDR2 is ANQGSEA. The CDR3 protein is CSVVGPGNEKLFF. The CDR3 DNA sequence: TGCAGCGTTGTAGGGCCAGGGAATGAAAAACTGTTTTTT.

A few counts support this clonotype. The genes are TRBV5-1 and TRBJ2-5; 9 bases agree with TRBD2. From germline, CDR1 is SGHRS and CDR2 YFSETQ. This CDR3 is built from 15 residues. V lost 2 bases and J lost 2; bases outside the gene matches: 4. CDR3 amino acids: CASSFSSGEQETQYF. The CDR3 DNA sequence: TGCGCCAGCAGCTTCTCTAGCGGGGAGCAAGAGACCCAGTACTTC. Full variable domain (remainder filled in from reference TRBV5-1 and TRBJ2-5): KAGVTQTPRYLIKTRGQQVTLSCSPISGHRSVSWYQQTPGQGLQFLFEYFSETQRNKGNFPGRFSGRQFSNSRSEMNVSTLELGDSALYLCASSFSSGEQETQYFGPGTRLLVL.

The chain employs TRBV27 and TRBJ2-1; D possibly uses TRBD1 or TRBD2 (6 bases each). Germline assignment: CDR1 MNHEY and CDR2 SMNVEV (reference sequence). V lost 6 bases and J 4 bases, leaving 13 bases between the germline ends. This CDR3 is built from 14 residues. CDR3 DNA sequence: TGTGCCAGCAGAGGGGGGCTAGGGTACAATGAGCAGTTCTTC. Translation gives CASRGGLGYNEQFF.

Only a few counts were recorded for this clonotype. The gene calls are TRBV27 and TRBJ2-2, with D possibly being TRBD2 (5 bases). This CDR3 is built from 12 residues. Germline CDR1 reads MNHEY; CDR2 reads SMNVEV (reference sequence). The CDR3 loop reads CGTGKYTGELFF. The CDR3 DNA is TGTGGGACCGGGAAGTACACCGGGGAGCTGTTTTTT.

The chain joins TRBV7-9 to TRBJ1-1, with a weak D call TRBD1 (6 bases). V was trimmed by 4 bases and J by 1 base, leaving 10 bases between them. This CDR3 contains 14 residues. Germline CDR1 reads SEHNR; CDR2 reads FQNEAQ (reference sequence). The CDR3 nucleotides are TGTGCCAGCAGCTCCAGGGGCCAGAACACTGAAGCTTTCTTT. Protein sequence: CASSSRGQNTEAFF.

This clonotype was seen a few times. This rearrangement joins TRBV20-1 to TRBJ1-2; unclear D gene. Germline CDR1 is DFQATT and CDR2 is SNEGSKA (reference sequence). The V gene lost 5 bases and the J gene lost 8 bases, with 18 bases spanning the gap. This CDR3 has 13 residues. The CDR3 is CSARTGGRGGYTF. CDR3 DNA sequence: TGCAGTGCTCGGACGGGAGGCCGGGGAGGCTACACCTTC.

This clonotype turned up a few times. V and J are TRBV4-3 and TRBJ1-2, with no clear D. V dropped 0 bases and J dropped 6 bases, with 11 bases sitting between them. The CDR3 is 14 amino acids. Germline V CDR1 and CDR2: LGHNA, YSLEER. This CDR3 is CASSQDPQANGYTF. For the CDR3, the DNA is TGCGCCAGCAGCCAAGATCCCCAGGCCAATGGCTACACCTTC.

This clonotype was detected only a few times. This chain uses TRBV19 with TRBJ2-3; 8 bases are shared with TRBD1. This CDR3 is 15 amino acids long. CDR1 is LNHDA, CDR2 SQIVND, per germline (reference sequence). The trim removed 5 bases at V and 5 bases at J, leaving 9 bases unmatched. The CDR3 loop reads CASSFGGQVIDTQYF. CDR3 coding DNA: TGTGCCAGTAGTTTTGGGGGACAGGTAATAGATACGCAGTATTTT.

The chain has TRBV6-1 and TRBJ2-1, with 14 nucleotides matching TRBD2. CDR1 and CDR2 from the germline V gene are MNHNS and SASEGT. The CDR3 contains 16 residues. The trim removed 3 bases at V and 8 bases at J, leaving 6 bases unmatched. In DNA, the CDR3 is TGTGCCAGCAGTGATCCCGGGACTAGCGGGAGTCATGAGCAGTTCTTC. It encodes CASSDPGTSGSHEQFF.

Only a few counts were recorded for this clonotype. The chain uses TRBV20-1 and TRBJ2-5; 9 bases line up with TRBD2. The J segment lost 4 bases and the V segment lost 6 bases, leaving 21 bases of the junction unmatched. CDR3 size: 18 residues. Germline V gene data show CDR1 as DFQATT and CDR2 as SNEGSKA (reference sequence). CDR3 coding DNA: TGCAGTGCCCTCCCGGGGACTGGTTTGCGGGAGGGCGGAGAGACCCAGTACTTC. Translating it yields CSALPGTGLREGGETQYF.

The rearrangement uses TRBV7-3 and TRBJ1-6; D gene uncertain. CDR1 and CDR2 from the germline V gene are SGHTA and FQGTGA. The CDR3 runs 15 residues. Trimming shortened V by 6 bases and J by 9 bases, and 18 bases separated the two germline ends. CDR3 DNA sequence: TGTGCCAGCAGTGTGGGTGTCGGCTCTAGTTCACCCCTCCACTTT. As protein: CASSVGVGSSSPLHF.

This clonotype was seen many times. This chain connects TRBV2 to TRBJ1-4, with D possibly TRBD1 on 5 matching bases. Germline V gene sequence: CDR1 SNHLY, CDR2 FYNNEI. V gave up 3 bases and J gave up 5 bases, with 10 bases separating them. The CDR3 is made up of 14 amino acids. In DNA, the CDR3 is TGTGCCAGCAGTGACGAGGGACGGAATGAAAAACTGTTTTTT. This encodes CASSDEGRNEKLFF.

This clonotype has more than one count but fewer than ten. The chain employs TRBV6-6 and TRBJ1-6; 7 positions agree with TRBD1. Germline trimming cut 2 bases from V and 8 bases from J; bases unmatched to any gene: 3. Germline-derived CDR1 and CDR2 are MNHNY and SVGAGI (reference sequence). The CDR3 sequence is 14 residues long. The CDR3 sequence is CASSYGQEDSPLHF. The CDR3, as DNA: TGTGCCAGCAGTTACGGACAGGAAGATTCACCCCTCCACTTT.

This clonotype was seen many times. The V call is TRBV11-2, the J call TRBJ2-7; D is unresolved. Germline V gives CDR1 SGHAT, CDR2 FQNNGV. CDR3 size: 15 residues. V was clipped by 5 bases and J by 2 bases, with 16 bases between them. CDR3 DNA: TGTGCCAGCAGCCCAGCCCCGGGCACCGCCTACGAGCAGTACTTC. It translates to CASSPAPGTAYEQYF.

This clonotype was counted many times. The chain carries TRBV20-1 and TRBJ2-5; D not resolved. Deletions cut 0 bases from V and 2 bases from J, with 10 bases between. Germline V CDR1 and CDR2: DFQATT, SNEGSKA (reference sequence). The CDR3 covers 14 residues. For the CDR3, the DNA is TGCAGTGCTAGAGAACCGAAGGTACAAGAGACCCAGTACTTC. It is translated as CSAREPKVQETQYF.

CDR3 sequence (DNA): TGTGCCAGCAGTGATCGGTCAGGGGCGTATGAAAAACTGTTTTTT. Translated: CASSDRSGAYEKLFF. The chain has TRBV2 and TRBJ1-4; possibly TRBD1 for D (6 bases). Trimming cost V 3 bases and J 6 bases, with 14 bases left between them. Germline CDR1 is SNHLY and CDR2 is FYNNEI. The CDR3 totals 15 residues. The complete variable domain, with remaining parts taken from reference TRBV2 and TRBJ1-4, reads EPEVTQTPSHQVTQMGQEVILRCVPISNHLYFYWYRQILGQKVEFLVSFYNNEISEKSEIFDDQFSVERPDGSNFTLKIRSTKLEDSAMYFCASSDRSGAYEKLFFGSGTQLSVL.

The chain's CDR3 is CASSIGSQASEAFF. The CDR3, as DNA: TGTGCCAGTAGTATCGGATCGCAGGCCAGTGAAGCTTTCTTT. The V and J genes are TRBV19 and TRBJ1-1; D is unclear. This CDR3 is 14 amino acids long. CDR1 and CDR2 (germline): LNHDA, SQIVND (reference sequence). With 3 bases removed from V and 7 bases from J, the gap between germline ends came to 15 bases.

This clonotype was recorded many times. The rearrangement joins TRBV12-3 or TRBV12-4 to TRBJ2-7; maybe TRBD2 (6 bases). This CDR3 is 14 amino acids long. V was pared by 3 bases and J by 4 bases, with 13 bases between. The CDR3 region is CASSLAGRGYEQYF. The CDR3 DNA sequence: TGTGCCAGCAGTTTGGCAGGGCGGGGATACGAGCAGTACTTC.

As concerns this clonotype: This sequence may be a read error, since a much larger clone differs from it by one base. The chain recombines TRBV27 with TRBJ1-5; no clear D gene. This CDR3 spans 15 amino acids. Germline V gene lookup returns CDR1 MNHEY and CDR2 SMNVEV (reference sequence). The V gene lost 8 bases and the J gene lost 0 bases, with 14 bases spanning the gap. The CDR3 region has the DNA TGTGCCAGCGGTTATCGGCACCTTAGCAATCAGCCCCAGCATTTT. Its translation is CASGYRHLSNQPQHF.

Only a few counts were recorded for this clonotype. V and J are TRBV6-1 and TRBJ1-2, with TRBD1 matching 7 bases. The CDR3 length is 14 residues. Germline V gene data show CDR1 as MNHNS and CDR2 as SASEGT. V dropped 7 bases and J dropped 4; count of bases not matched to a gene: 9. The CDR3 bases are TGTGCCAGCAAAGCAGGGGGAGGGGTCTATGGCTACACCTTC. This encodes CASKAGGGVYGYTF.

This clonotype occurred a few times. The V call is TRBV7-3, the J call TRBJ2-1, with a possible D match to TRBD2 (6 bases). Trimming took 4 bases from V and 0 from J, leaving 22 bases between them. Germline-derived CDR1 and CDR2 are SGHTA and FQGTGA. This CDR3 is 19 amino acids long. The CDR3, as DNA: TGTGCCAGCAGCTCCCCGACTAGGAAAGATAGAAGCTCCTACAATGAGCAGTTCTTC. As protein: CASSSPTRKDRSSYNEQFF.

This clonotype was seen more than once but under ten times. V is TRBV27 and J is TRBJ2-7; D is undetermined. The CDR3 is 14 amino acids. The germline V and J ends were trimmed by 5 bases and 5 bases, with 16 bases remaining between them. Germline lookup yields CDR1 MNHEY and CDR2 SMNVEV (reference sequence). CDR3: CASSPLPSLNEQYF. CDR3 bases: TGTGCCAGCAGTCCATTACCCTCCCTAAACGAGCAGTACTTC.

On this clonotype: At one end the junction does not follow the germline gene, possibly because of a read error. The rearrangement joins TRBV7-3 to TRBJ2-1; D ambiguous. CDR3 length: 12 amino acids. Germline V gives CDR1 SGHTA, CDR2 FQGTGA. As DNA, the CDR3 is TGTGCCAGCAGCTCCTATGGTGGTGAGCAGTCCTTC. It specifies CASSSYGGEQSF.

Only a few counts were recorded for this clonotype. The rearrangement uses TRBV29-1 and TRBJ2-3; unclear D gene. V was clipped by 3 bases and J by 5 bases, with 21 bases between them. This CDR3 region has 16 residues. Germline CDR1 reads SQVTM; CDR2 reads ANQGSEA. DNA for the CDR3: TGCAGCGTTGATGGGTCCCCCCAATCGACTTTAGATACGCAGTATTTT. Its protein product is CSVDGSPQSTLDTQYF.

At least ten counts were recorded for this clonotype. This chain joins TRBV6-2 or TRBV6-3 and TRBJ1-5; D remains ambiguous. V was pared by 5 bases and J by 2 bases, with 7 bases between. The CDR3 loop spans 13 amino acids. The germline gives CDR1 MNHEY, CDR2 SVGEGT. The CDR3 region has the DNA TGTGCCAGCAGTACCCTCGGCAATCAGCCCCAGCATTTT. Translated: CASSTLGNQPQHF.

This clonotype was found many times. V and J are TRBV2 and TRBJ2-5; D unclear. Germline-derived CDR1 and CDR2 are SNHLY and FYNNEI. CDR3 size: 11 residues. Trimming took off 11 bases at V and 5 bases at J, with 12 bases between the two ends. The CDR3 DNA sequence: TGTGCCGCCAATATGAGGGAGACCCAGTACTTC. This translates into CAANMRETQYF.

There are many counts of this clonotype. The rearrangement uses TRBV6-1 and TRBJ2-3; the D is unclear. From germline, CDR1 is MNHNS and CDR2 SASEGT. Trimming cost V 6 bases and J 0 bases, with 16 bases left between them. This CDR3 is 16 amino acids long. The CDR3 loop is CASSWTDVTSTDTQYF. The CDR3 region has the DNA TGTGCCAGCAGCTGGACGGACGTTACTAGCACAGATACGCAGTATTTT.

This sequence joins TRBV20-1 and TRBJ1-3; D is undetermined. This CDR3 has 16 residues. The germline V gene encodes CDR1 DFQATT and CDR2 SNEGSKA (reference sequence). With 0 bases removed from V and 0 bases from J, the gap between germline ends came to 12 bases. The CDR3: CSARDKGSSSGNTIYF. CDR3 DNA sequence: TGCAGTGCTAGAGATAAGGGCAGTAGCTCTGGAAACACCATATATTTT.